The present T cell receptor (beta chain) was sequenced within a study of blood T cell repertoires in COVID-19. Study-wide context: Samples of COVID-19 (acute and convalescent) were obtained from the United States, Italy and Spain. Nucleic acid was either cDNA or gDNA, and it came from T cells, B-cell-depleted T cells, or PBMCs.

This CDR3 has 13 amino acids. V gave up 1 base and J gave up 8 bases; unmatched junction bases: 2. Per the germline V gene, CDR1 is SEHNR and CDR2 is FQNEAQ (reference sequence). Authors' processing steps: Amplification from reference gene primers served as the basis for estimated nucleated cell counts. Libraries were prepared by immunoSEQ multiplex PCR; TCRdb keeps only in-frame clonotypes and omits some of them. V and J calls plus clone size are reproduced from that table; the DNA served to infer D and trimming. The sample lists roughly 100,000 clones; 70% to 85% were seen once. The sample consisted of peripheral blood. The rearrangement joins TRBV7-9 to TRBJ2-1; 7 bases match TRBD2. This receptor was identified in a man between 65 and 85 years old with acute or convalescent COVID-19. The CDR3 bases are TGTGCCAGCAGCTTAGATGGGAGGGATGAGCAGTTCTTC. Its translation: CASSLDGRDEQFF.